One TCR beta chain is described in this entry. Its antigen is unidentified. The data were obtained in a study of a mutant IDH1 vaccine in newly diagnosed glioma. Looking at the study overall: Most patients had received both radiotherapy and temozolomide, the prior options being radiotherapy, temozolomide, or both.

Sequenced by immunoSEQ multiplex PCR; TCRdb stores in-frame clones only, minus some. The sample yields about 46,000 clones, over 65% seen once. Germline V gene data show CDR1 as LNHDA and CDR2 as SQIVND (reference sequence). Trimming stripped 3 bases from V and 3 bases from J, with 11 bases between. CDR3 length: 15 residues. The time point: baseline, week 1 (first vaccination visit). Treatment reported: pre-vaccination baseline after standard-of-care therapy. Findings and limits, study-wide: Immune responses induced by vaccination arose in approximately 92% of the patients.

The rearrangement uses TRBV19 and TRBJ1-4; D remains ambiguous. The sequence came from a woman in her forties with glioma. The source material was PBMCs, sampled from a glioma patient treated with radiotherapy, temozolomide or both. The CDR3 reads CASSIFGTANEKLFF. The CDR3, as DNA: TGTGCCAGTAGTATCTTTGGAACAGCTAATGAAAAACTGTTTTTT.